These T cell receptor beta chains were read from a single sample in a study of breast tumors, draining lymph nodes, adjacent tissues. Each CDR3 protein is one row after TCRdb ran MiXCR on the multiplex PCR reads. In the table there are about 230,000 distinct CDR3 sequences, less than 40% of which are singletons. The sequenced material came from axillary lymph node tissue. The receptor source for this set is a female donor with breast cancer. Some clones in this sample may be carry-over from other donors' samples. The CDR3 runs from the conserved cysteine through the conserved F or W. A D gene is named only where the DNA matches it firmly. Size is omitted from some rows. Given values are once, few, many or a class for expanded clones.

v_gene	d_gene	j_gene	abundance	CDR3nt	CDR3aa
TRBV4-1	TRBD2	TRBJ2-1	many	TGCGCCAGCAGCCAGATAAATCCGGGACTAGCATCTGAGCAGTTCTTC	CASSQINPGLASEQFF
TRBV6-2/TRBV6-3	TRBD1	TRBJ2-5	many	TGTGCCAGCAGTTACTGGGACAGGGCACAGACCCAGTACTTC	CASSYWDRAQTQYF
TRBV6-1	.	TRBJ2-1	many	TGTGCCAGCAGACCCAGGGTGAATGAGCAGTTCTTC	CASRPRVNEQFF
TRBV5-6	.	TRBJ2-5	many	TGTGCCAGCAGTTGGAAAGAGACCCAGTACTTC	CASSWKETQYF
TRBV6-2/TRBV6-3	.	TRBJ2-7	.	TGTGCCAGCAGTTACGGTTCCTCTTCCGAGCAGTACTTC	CASSYGSSSEQYF
TRBV5-1	.	TRBJ1-1	.	TGCGCCAGCAGCTTGGTAGGGGGTTCGGTAACTGAAGCTTTCTTT	CASSLVGGSVTEAFF
TRBV7-3	TRBD1	TRBJ2-7	.	TGTGCCAGCAGGATGGGACAGGGACCCTACGAGCAGTACTTC	CASRMGQGPYEQYF
TRBV2	TRBD1	TRBJ2-5	many	TGTGCCAGCAGTTCACGGACAGGGGGCGGCGGCGGGAGACGGGAGACCCAGTACTTC	CASSSRTGGGGGRRETQYF
TRBV25-1	.	TRBJ1-2	.	TGTGCCAGCAGTTATAAGCGGACCCGGAACTATGGCTACACCTTC	CASSYKRTRNYGYTF
TRBV24-1	.	TRBJ2-1	many	TGTGCCACTGAGGACGGGGGAACCTACAATGAGCAGTTCTTC	CATEDGGTYNEQFF
TRBV10-3	.	TRBJ1-6	.	TGTGCCATCCGGGGGGAACAGGAGGGTTCACCCCTCCACTTT	CAIRGEQEGSPLHF
TRBV7-9	.	TRBJ2-5	many	TGTGCCAGCAGCGCCAAGAAGACCCAGTACTTC	CASSAKKTQYF
TRBV7-2	TRBD2	TRBJ2-1	many	TGTGCCAGCTTAGCGGGGACTGTCTACAATGAGCAGTTCTTC	CASLAGTVYNEQFF
TRBV5-6	.	TRBJ2-3	.	TGTGCCAGCAGCTCCCGGGACACACTAGCAGATACGCAGTATTTT	CASSSRDTLADTQYF
TRBV6-2/TRBV6-3	.	TRBJ2-1	few	TGTGCCAGCAGTTTTGTCCATGAGCAGTTCTTC	CASSFVHEQFF
TRBV11-3	.	TRBJ2-1	.	TGTGCCAGCAGCTTAGGCGGGCCGGGCAATGAGCAGTTCTTC	CASSLGGPGNEQFF
TRBV7-9	.	TRBJ1-4	.	TGTGCCAGCAGCCTCACGGAAGGGCGGCAAAAACTGTTTTTT	CASSLTEGRQKLFF
TRBV12-3/TRBV12-4	.	TRBJ2-3	many	TGTGCCAGCAGTTTTGTGAGTCGAGAAGATACGCAGTATTTT	CASSFVSREDTQYF
TRBV6-1	.	TRBJ2-1	many	TGTGCCAGCACCAGGACAGTGGGGTATGAGCAGTTCTTC	CASTRTVGYEQFF
TRBV6-6	.	TRBJ1-2	many	TGTGCCAGCAGTCACTACGCCGGGACATCTTCCTATGGCTACACCTTC	CASSHYAGTSSYGYTF
TRBV4-3	TRBD2	TRBJ2-5	many	TGCGCCAGCAGCCCGGGACTAGCGGGAGGGCCCGGTGAGACCCAGTACTTC	CASSPGLAGGPGETQYF
TRBV6-5	.	TRBJ2-7	many	TGTGCCAGCAGTTACTCGATCTACAGGGCTTACGAGCAGTACTTC	CASSYSIYRAYEQYF
TRBV20-1	.	TRBJ1-2	many	TGCAGTGCTAGAACGGGACCAAACTATGGCTACACCTTC	CSARTGPNYGYTF
TRBV12-3/TRBV12-4	.	TRBJ1-1	.	TGTGCCAGCGCACAGGGACGGAACACTGAAGCTTTCTTT	CASAQGRNTEAFF
TRBV6-5	TRBD2	TRBJ2-2	many	TGTGCCAGCAGTTACTGGACTAGCGGGAGATTCGGGGAGCTGTTTTTT	CASSYWTSGRFGELFF
TRBV7-6	TRBD2	TRBJ2-1	many	TGTGCCAGCAGCCCCACTAGCGACGGGGGACGCCTGCAGTTCTTC	CASSPTSDGGRLQFF
TRBV6-6	TRBD1	TRBJ1-5	many	TGTGCCAGCAGGTCCAACAGGGGGAATCAGCCCCAGCATTTT	CASRSNRGNQPQHF
TRBV20-1	.	TRBJ2-7	many	TGCAGTGCCCCAAAGCGGAGCGCCTACGAGCAGTACTTC	CSAPKRSAYEQYF
TRBV28	.	TRBJ2-2	many	TGTGCCAGCATCCCTCGCGGGGGCGCTGACACCGGGGAGCTGTTTTTT	CASIPRGGADTGELFF
TRBV20-1	.	TRBJ2-5	.	TGCAGTGCTAGTGATCGACTCGCCCAAGGGGAAGAGACCCAGTACTTC	CSASDRLAQGEETQYF
TRBV28	TRBD1	TRBJ2-5	many	TGTGCCAGCAGTCCCCCTTCGGGAGGGACAGGGGGTGGGACCCAGTACTTC	CASSPPSGGTGGGTQYF
TRBV6-6	.	TRBJ1-3	.	TGTGCCAGCAGTCGGGACGGGAGCTCTGGAAACACCATATATTTT	CASSRDGSSGNTIYF
TRBV5-1	.	TRBJ2-7	.	TGCGCCAGCAGCCCGGGACTGAGGGTGAGCGACGAGCAGTACTTC	CASSPGLRVSDEQYF
TRBV7-3	.	TRBJ2-3	many	TGTGCCAGCAGCGAGTTGATAACAGATACGCAGTATTTT	CASSELITDTQYF
TRBV24-1	TRBD2	TRBJ2-1	many	TGTGCCACCAGCACCCGGGGGGGAAGGTACAATGAGCAGTTCTTC	CATSTRGGRYNEQFF
TRBV12-3/TRBV12-4	TRBD1	TRBJ2-7	many	TGTGCCAGCAGTTTGGTCGGAGGGACAGGGGCCAGGATGGGCTACTACGAGCAGTACTTC	CASSLVGGTGARMGYYEQYF
TRBV4-1	.	TRBJ2-2	many	TGCGCCAGCAGCCGGAGGGCCCAATACGGGGAGCTGTTTTTT	CASSRRAQYGELFF
TRBV12-1	.	TRBJ1-2	.	TGTGCCAGCAGCCCCTGCTGGGGGGGCGAGTATGGCTACACCTTC	CASSPCWGGEYGYTF